These 7 T cell receptor beta chains came from one sample sequenced in a study of blood T cell repertoires in COVID-19. The assay was immunoSEQ multiplex PCR, and TCRdb's table has in-frame clones only and misses some. Among 310,000 or so clones listed, about nine tenths were seen once. Input material: peripheral blood. Receptors were obtained from a young woman with COVID-19, enrolled during active disease.

This clone appeared a single time. The chain carries TRBV7-2 and TRBJ1-1; 7 bases are a match to TRBD1. V trimming: 3 bases; J trimming: 3 bases; junction bases outside the gene matches: 10. The CDR3 has 16 amino acids. CDR1 SGHTA and CDR2 FQGNSA come from the germline V gene. CDR3 residues: CASSLRQGGEDTEAFF. DNA for the CDR3: TGTGCCAGCAGCTTGCGACAGGGTGGTGAGGACACTGAAGCTTTCTTT.

A note on this clone: Since a much larger clone is just one base distant, this may be a read error. The chain carries TRBV28 and TRBJ2-7; D not resolved. The CDR3 contains 13 residues. Trimming shortened V by 2 bases and J by 0 bases, and 5 bases separated the two germline ends. Germline CDR1 and CDR2: MDHEN and SYDVKM. CDR3 coding DNA: TGTGCCAGCAGTTTACTGAGCTCCTACGAGCAGTACTTC. It encodes CASSLLSSYEQYF.

Here the CDR3 DNA reads TGTGCCAGCAGTCCGGGACAGGGACGGGACACTGAAGCTTTCTTT. It specifies CASSPGQGRDTEAFF. The J gene is TRBJ1-1, the V gene TRBV27, with TRBD1 identical over 9 bases. This CDR3 contains 15 residues. J was trimmed by 3 bases and V by 5 bases; bases with no gene match: 7. CDR1 and CDR2 (germline): MNHEY, SMNVEV (reference sequence).

The chain couples TRBV7-9 to TRBJ1-2; 11 bases agree with TRBD1. CDR3 size: 15 residues. Germline-derived CDR1 and CDR2 are SEHNR and FQNEAQ (reference sequence). J gave up 4 bases and V 5 bases, and 6 bases lay outside the gene matches. DNA for the CDR3: TGTGCCAGCAGCCCAAGGACAGGGGGCTCCTATGGCTACACCTTC. Translated, it gives CASSPRTGGSYGYTF.

J is TRBJ2-4 and V is TRBV5-6, with TRBD1 identical over 7 bases. V lost 4 bases, J lost 8 bases, and 12 bases stayed unmatched. Germline V gene sequence: CDR1 SGHDT, CDR2 YYEEEE. The CDR3 runs to 15 residues. The CDR3 coding sequence is TGTGCCAGCAGCCGTCGTTGGACAGGCCAGGACATTCAGTACTTC. This sequence encodes CASSRRWTGQDIQYF.

V usage is TRBV29-1 and J usage is TRBJ2-3, with 7 bases lining up with TRBD1. The CDR3 consists of 12 residues. CDR1 and CDR2 from the germline V gene are SQVTM and ANQGSEA. V lost 5 bases to trimming and J lost 3 bases; unmatched junction nucleotides: 2. CDR3 protein: CSVLTGTDTQYF. CDR3 bases: TGCAGCGTTTTGACAGGGACAGATACGCAGTATTTT.

A single count supports this clone. This rearrangement joins TRBV29-1 to TRBJ2-1, with 8 bases lining up with TRBD2. Trimming at V came to 3 bases and at J to 9 bases, leaving 7 bases not matched to a gene. Looked up from germline, CDR1 is SQVTM and CDR2 is ANQGSEA. This CDR3 spans 13 amino acids. CDR3 bases: TGCAGCGTTGATCCCGGGAGGGCCGGTGAGCAGTTCTTC. Protein sequence: CSVDPGRAGEQFF.